This T cell receptor beta chain was recorded in a study of T cell repertoires in cytomegalovirus infection. In the study overall: It was the public TCR beta signatures that indicated both CMV infection and matching HLA type. General study points: CMV-specific HLA-C-restricted TCR beta clonotypes dominated the ex vivo response. The cumulative frequency of public TCR beta families identified carriers of CMV plus the relevant HLA.

TCRdb redid the calling of the reads with MiXCR, one entry per CDR3 protein. The sample carries around 310,000 distinct CDR3 sequences, about 17% recorded once. This clonotype was recorded many times. Its target is unknown. The CDR3 consists of 17 residues. CDR1 and CDR2 (germline): SGHVS, FQNEAQ. The V gene end was trimmed by 1 base and the J gene end by 0 bases; junction bases not matched to a gene: 4. The clonotype was recovered from a human donor in good health (CMV status not recorded). Some clones in this sample may be carry-over from other donors' samples. The sequencing input was PBMCs. V is TRBV7-8 and J is TRBJ2-1; 9 nucleotides align to TRBD2. Written as DNA, the CDR3 is TGTGCCAGCAGCTTAGGGGGTAGCGGGAGCTCCTACAATGAGCAGTTCTTC. Its translation: CASSLGGSGSSYNEQFF.